Below, one T cell receptor (beta chain) is given with its context. Possible read error: a much larger clone is one base away. Between roughly 20 and 32 mg of unsorted bulk tissue served as the source from which RNA and DNA were co-extracted. With a constant-region primer, TCR beta cDNA was made from 450 to 550 ng of total RNA. For TCR beta, libraries were produced by three nested multiplex PCR rounds using slightly modified ARM-PCR. A C-beta reverse primer and TRBV1-TRBV30 forward primers served in each of the first two PCR rounds, at 10 cycles apiece. TCRdb processed the multiplex PCR reads anew with MiXCR; each CDR3 protein has one entry. The data show around 71,000 distinct CDR3 sequences, about 64% seen once. These data are taken from a study of tumor-infiltrating lymphocytes in primary liver carcinoma. Germline CDR1 is MDHEN and CDR2 is SYDVKM. V was clipped by 7 bases and J by 10 bases, with 17 bases between them. The CDR3 is 14 amino acids.

The sample consisted of liver tumor tissue from sampling region 4. Subset described: tumor region T4, right-lateral pole. V and J are TRBV28 and TRBJ1-6, with D possibly matching TRBD1 (6 bases). This receptor was identified in a woman aged 55-70 years with primary liver carcinoma and hepatitis B virus infection. CDR3 in DNA: TGTGCCAGCAATCCAGTTGCTGGGGGCTCACCCCTCCACTTT. As protein: CASNPVAGGSPLHF.